Described below is a single T cell receptor beta chain sequence and its context. No antigen is known for it. This CDR3 has 17 amino acids. V was trimmed by 8 bases and J by 1 base, leaving 22 bases between them. Germline CDR1 and CDR2: SGHAT and FQNNGV. This record comes from a study of T-cell memory formation after mild COVID-19. 5'RACE primed at constant segments yielded TCR alpha and TCR beta cDNA libraries bearing sample barcodes and UMIs. TCRdb analysed the 5' RACE reads with MiXCR anew, one entry per CDR3 protein. The top ten hold 9.5% to 15% of the sample, which has fewer than 450,000 distinct CDR3 sequences, over 20% seen once. Study-wide points: CD4/CD8 balance held among clones contracting day 15 to 85, and later expanders leaned CD4+.

This receptor was taken from an adult woman who had mild COVID-19 (a few samples of this study predate the infection). Cell type and time point are not known. The chain couples TRBV11-2 to TRBJ2-3, with D maybe TRBD1 (6 bases). Sample: PBMCs or a T cell subset sorted from them (not recorded which). In nucleotides, the CDR3 is TGTGCCAGCCGCCGACCGTTCAGGGGTTCCGGCACAGATACGCAGTATTTT. Its protein is CASRRPFRGSGTDTQYF. Full variable domain (outside the CDR3, taken from reference TRBV11-2 and TRBJ2-3): EAGVAQSPRYKIIEKRQSVAFWCNPISGHATLYWYQQILGQGPKLLIQFQNNGVVDDSQLPKDRFSAERLKGVDSTLKIQPAKLEDSAVYLCASRRPFRGSGTDTQYFGPGTRLTVL.